This TCR beta chain was identified during a study of blood T cells in healthy people across ages. The overall study: Per two T cells, about one barcoded beta molecule was captured through template switching.

The germline V gene has CDR1 SGHKS and CDR2 YYEKEE (reference sequence). The CDR3 covers 13 residues. J gave up 7 bases and V 4 bases, and 5 bases lay outside the gene matches. In its sample, this clonotype was seen a few times. The authors ran a second PCR of about 6 to 12 cycles using a sample-barcoded 5' primer and a J-beta primer mix. TCRdb re-analysed the 5' RACE reads in MiXCR, keeping a single row per CDR3 protein. The sample holds about 970,000 distinct CDR3 sequences, 51% seen once. The genes are TRBV5-5 and TRBJ2-1; 7 bases are shared with TRBD1. The sequence derives from an older woman in good health. Sequencing was carried out using blood. The CDR3 sequence is CASSRQGWNEQFF. The DNA of the CDR3 is TGTGCCAGCAGCAGACAGGGTTGGAATGAGCAGTTCTTC.